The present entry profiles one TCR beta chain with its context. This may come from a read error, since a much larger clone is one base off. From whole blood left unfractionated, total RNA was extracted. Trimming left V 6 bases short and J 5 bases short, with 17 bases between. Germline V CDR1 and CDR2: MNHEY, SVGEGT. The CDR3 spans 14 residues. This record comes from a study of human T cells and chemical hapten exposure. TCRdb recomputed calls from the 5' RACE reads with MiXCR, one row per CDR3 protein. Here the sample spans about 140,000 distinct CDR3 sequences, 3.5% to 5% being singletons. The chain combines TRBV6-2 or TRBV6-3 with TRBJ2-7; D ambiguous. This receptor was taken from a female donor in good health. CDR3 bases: TGTGCCAGCAGCTCGTGGGGATCTACGAACGAGCAGTACTTC. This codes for CASSSWGSTNEQYF.